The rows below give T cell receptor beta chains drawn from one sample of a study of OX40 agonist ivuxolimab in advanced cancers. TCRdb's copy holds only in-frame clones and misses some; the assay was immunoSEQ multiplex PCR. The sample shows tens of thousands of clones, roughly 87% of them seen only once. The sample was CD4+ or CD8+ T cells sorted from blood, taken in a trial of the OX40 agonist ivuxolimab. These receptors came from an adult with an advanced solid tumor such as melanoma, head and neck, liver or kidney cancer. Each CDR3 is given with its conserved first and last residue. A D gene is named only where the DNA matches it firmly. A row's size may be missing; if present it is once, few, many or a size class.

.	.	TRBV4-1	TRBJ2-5	CASSQDNQEETQYF	TGCGCCAGCAGCCAAGATAATCAGGAAGAGACCCAGTACTTC
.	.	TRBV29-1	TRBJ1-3	CSVEDEAGNTIYF	TGCAGCGTTGAAGATGAGGCTGGAAACACCATATATTTT
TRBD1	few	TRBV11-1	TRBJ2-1	CASSPDRNEQFF	TGTGCCAGCAGCCCGGACAGGAATGAGCAGTTCTTC
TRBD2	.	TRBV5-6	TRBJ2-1	CASSQLAGGWNEQFF	TGTGCCAGCAGCCAACTAGCGGGGGGGTGGAATGAGCAGTTCTTC
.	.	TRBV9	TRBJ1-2	CASSTQGRGYTF	TGTGCCAGCAGCACACAGGGTCGTGGCTACACCTTC
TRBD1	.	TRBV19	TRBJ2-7	CASSTTGSSYEQYF	TGTGCCAGTAGCACGACAGGGAGCTCCTACGAGCAGTACTTC
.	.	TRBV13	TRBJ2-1	CASSPRTLTEQFF	TGTGCCAGCAGCCCTCGGACTCTGACGGAGCAGTTCTTC
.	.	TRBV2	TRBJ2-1	CASSRDGLSYNEQFF	TGTGCCAGCTCCAGGGACGGCCTCTCCTACAATGAGCAGTTCTTC
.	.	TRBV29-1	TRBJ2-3	CSARGGEISTDTQYF	TGCAGCGCCAGAGGGGGGGAGATTAGCACAGATACGCAGTATTTT
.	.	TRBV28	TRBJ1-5	CASSLVGSTPGNQPQHF	TGTGCCAGCAGTTTAGTGGGCTCCACACCGGGCAATCAGCCCCAGCATTTT
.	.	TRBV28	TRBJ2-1	CASTLEGPKNEQFF	TGTGCCAGCACCCTGGAGGGGCCAAAGAATGAGCAGTTCTTC
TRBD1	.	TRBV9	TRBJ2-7	CASSLGGTGIYEQYF	TGTGCCAGCAGCCTCGGCGGGACAGGAATCTACGAGCAGTACTTC
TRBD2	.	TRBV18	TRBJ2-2	CASSPSGLAGAGGELFF	TGTGCCAGCTCACCGAGTGGACTAGCGGGGGCCGGCGGGGAGCTGTTTTTT
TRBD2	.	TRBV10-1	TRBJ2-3	CASSEGLAGDTSTDTQYF	TGCGCCAGCAGTGAGGGACTAGCGGGCGACACTAGCACAGATACGCAGTATTTT
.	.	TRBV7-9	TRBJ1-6	CASSFPGADYNSPLHF	TGTGCCAGCAGCTTCCCTGGGGCCGACTATAATTCACCCCTCCACTTT
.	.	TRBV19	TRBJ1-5	CASSILDGSNQPQHF	TGTGCCAGTAGTATATTGGACGGAAGCAATCAGCCCCAGCATTTT